This T cell receptor beta chain was profiled in a study of T cell repertoires in ileal Crohn's disease. The method was immunoSEQ multiplex PCR; TCRdb's version includes in-frame clones alone and lacks a portion of them. The sample carries 5,000 to 7,500 clones, roughly 70% recorded once. V shed 8 bases and J shed 8 bases, with 15 bases lying between them. The CDR3 totals 11 residues. Germline assignment: CDR1 SQVTM and CDR2 ANQGSEA. What was sequenced was ileal tissue. V gene TRBV29-1 combines with J gene TRBJ1-2, with a weak D call TRBD1 (5 bases). This clonotype was obtained from an adult with Crohn's disease. CDR3 in DNA: TGCAGCCTGGGGGGGGTGGAAGGCTACACCTTC. Translated, it gives CSLGGVEGYTF.